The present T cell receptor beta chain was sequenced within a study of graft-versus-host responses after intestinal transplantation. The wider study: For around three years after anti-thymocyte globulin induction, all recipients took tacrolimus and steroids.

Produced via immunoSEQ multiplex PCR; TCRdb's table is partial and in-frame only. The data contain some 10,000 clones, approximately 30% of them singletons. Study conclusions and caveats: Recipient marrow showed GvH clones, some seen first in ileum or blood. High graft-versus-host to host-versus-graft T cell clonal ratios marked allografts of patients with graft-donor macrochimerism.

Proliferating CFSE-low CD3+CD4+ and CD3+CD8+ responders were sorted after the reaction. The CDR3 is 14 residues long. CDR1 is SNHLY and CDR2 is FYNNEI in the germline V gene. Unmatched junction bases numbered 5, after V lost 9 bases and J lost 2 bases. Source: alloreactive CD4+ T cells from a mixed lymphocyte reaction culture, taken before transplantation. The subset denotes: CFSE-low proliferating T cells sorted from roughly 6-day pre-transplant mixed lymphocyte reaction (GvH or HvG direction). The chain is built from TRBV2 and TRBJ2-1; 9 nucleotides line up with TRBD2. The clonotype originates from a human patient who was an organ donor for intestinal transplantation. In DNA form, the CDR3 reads TGTGCCAGTTTTCGCGGGGGGGCCTACAATGAGCAGTTCTTC. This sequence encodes CASFRGGAYNEQFF.